The 8 T cell receptor beta chains listed next were all sequenced from one sample in a study of T cells in women clearing cervical HPV infection. Only in-frame clones appear in the TCRdb table, and some are missing; sequencing was by immunoSEQ multiplex PCR. The sample has about 27,000 clones. Sample: blood buffy coat. Source of these receptors: a woman between 18 and 75 years old with a cervical HPV16 infection that either progressed to CIN3+ or cleared (not recorded which).

The CDR3 sequence: CAISADIYEQYF. Incomplete CDR3 DNA: TGTGCCATCAGTGCAGACATCTACGAG. V usage is TRBV10-3 and J usage is TRBJ2-7; no firm D call. Coverage ceases 3 residues before the CDR3 finishes, and the germline J gene fills in the end. V was cut by 4 bases and J by 3 bases, with 7 bases left in between. CDR3 size: 12 residues. Germline CDR1 ENHRY, CDR2 SYGVKD.

Turning to this clone: Read data end 3 residues before the CDR3 end; the end is taken from the germline J gene. V usage is TRBV19 and J usage is TRBJ1-2; 7 nucleotides line up with TRBD1. The length of the CDR3 is 14 residues. Germline loops: CDR1 LNHDA, CDR2 SQIVND (reference sequence). Losses at the gene ends were 5 bases for V and 7 bases for J; bases not matched to a gene: 10. This CDR3 reads CASSQDRDGSGYTF. The CDR3 bases that were read are TGTGCCAGTAGTCAAGACAGGGATGGTAGTGGC.

About this clone: The read finishes 3 residues shy of the CDR3 end, and the germline J gene is used to complete it. V usage is TRBV28 and J usage is TRBJ2-2, with D unresolved. Germline CDR1 and CDR2: MDHEN and SYDVKM. The CDR3 has 14 residues. The germline V and J ends were trimmed by 3 bases and 3 bases, with 8 bases remaining between them. Incomplete CDR3 DNA: TGTGCCAGCAGTTTGTTCCCGGACACCGGGGAG. Protein product: CASSLFPDTGE. The entire CDR3 protein reads CASSLFPDTGELFF.

As for this clone: The observed sequence ends 3 residues before the CDR3 terminus, with the missing tail filled in from the germline J gene. This chain connects TRBV10-3 to TRBJ2-7; 9 nucleotides agree with TRBD2. J was trimmed by 2 bases and V by 10 bases; bases with no gene match: 6. Germline loops: CDR1 ENHRY, CDR2 SYGVKD. The CDR3 sequence is 13 residues long. CDR3 DNA, as far as it was read: TGTGCCAGCGGACTAGCGACCACCTACGAG. Translation: CASGLATTYE. The complete CDR3 reads CASGLATTYEQYF.

Points on this clone: The DNA ends 3 residues before the CDR3 does, and the rest of the CDR3 is filled in from the germline J gene. The chain combines TRBV19 with TRBJ1-5, with D possibly TRBD1 on 6 matching bases. V was clipped by 3 bases and J by 3 bases, with 12 bases between them. Germline V CDR1 and CDR2: LNHDA, SQIVND (reference sequence). The CDR3 covers 15 residues. The sequenced part of the CDR3 DNA is TGTGCCAGTAGTATGGGGGGGCGGAACAATCAGCCC. It codes for CASSMGGRNNQP. The CDR3 in its entirety is CASSMGGRNNQPQHF.

The CDR3 protein is CASSQAAGALSSYEQYF. The CDR3 DNA, read in part, is TGTGCCAGCAGCCAAGCCGCGGGGGCCCTGAGCTCCTACGAG. This chain links TRBV4-2 with TRBJ2-7; perhaps TRBD2 as D (7 bases). The read halts 3 residues ahead of the CDR3 end, with the missing end drawn from the germline J gene. CDR1 is LGHNA and CDR2 is YNFKEQ in the germline V gene. V was shortened by 1 base and J by 0 bases, with 16 bases between the two germline ends. The CDR3 runs 17 residues.

With regard to this clone: The read terminates 3 residues before the CDR3 end, so the remaining end is supplied by the germline J gene. V gene TRBV20-1 combines with J gene TRBJ1-4, with D perhaps matching TRBD1 (6 bases). This CDR3 region has 15 residues. Germline loops: CDR1 DFQATT, CDR2 SNEGSKA (reference sequence). V dropped 7 bases and J dropped 6 bases, with 21 bases sitting between them. The CDR3 is CSVRLEGGGDEKLFF. The sequenced part of the CDR3 DNA is TGCAGTGTCCGGCTCGAAGGGGGGGGAGATGAAAAA.

Worth noting for this clone: The missing CDR3 end, 3 residues past where the read stops, is filled in from the germline J gene. This chain links TRBV30 with TRBJ2-1; perhaps TRBD2 as D (5 bases). Germline CDR1 reads GTSNPN; CDR2 reads SVGIG (reference sequence). Deletions cut 2 bases from V and 4 bases from J, with 9 bases between. The CDR3 is 13 amino acids. Partial CDR3 DNA: TGTGCCTGGAGTCTAGCCGCTTACAATGAG. Translation gives CAWSLAAYNE. The whole CDR3 sequence is CAWSLAAYNEQFF.